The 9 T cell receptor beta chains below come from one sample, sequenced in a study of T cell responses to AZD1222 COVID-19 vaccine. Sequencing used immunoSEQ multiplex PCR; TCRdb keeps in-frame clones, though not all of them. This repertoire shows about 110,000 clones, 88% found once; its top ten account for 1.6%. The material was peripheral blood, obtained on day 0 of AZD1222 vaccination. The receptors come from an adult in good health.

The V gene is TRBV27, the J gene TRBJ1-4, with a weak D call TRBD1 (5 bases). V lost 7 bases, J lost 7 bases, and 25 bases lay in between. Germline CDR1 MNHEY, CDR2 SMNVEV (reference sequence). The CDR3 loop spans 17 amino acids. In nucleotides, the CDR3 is TGTGCCAGCACCAGACTAGGTGGGGCGTTGGGTTTTGAAAAACTGTTTTTT. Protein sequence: CASTRLGGALGFEKLFF.

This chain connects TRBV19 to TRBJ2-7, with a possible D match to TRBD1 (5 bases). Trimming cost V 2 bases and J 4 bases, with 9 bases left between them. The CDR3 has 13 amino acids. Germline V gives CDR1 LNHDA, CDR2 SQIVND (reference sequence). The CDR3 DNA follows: TGTGCCAGTAGTATATGGGCAGGGTACGAGCAGTACTTC. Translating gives CASSIWAGYEQYF.

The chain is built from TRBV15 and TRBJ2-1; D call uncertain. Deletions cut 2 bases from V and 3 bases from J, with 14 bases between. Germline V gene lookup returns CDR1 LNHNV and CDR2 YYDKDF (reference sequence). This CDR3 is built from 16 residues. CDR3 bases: TGTGCCACCAGCAGAAGTAGGAACCCGAGCTACAATGAGCAGTTCTTC. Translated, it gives CATSRSRNPSYNEQFF.

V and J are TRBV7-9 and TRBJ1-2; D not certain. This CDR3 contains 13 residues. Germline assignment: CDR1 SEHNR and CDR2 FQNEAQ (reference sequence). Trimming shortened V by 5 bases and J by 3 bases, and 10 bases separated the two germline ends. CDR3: CASSMDAYYGYTF. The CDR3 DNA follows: TGTGCCAGCAGCATGGACGCCTACTATGGCTACACCTTC.

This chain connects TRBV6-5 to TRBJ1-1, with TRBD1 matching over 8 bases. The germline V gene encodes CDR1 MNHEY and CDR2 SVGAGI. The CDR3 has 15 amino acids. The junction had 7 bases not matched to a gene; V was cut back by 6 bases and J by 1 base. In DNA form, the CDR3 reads TGTGCCAGCAGATCGACAGGGGTCGGGAACACTGAAGCTTTCTTT. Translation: CASRSTGVGNTEAFF.

The CDR3 nucleotides are TGTGCCAGTAGCCTAAATAGGCCTCCGAGCTCTGGAAACACCATATATTTT. Its protein is CASSLNRPPSSGNTIYF. This sequence joins TRBV19 and TRBJ1-3; D not resolved. Germline lookup yields CDR1 LNHDA and CDR2 SQIVND (reference sequence). The CDR3 is made up of 17 amino acids. The V end was cut by 6 bases, the J end by 0 bases, with 18 bases between.

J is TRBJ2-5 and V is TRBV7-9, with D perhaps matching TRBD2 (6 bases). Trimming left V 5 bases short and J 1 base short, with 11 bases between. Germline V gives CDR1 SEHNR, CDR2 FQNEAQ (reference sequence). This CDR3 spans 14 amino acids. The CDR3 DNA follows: TGTGCCAGCAGCGGAGGGTCAAGCCAAGAGACCCAGTACTTC. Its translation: CASSGGSSQETQYF.

The CDR3 reads CASSQDSSAQFF. The CDR3 region has the DNA TGCGCCAGCAGCCAAGACAGCTCTGCGCAGTTCTTC. V usage is TRBV4-1 and J usage is TRBJ2-1; unclear D gene. Per the germline V gene, CDR1 is MGHRA and CDR2 is YSYEKL. The V gene lost 0 bases and the J gene lost 12 bases, with 9 bases spanning the gap. This CDR3 is built from 12 residues.

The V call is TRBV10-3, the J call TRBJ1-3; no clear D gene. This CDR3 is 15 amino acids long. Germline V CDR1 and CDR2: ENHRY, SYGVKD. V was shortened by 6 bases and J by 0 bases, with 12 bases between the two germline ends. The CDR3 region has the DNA TGTGCCATCAGGGACCTCCCTGACTCTGGAAACACCATATATTTT. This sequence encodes CAIRDLPDSGNTIYF.